The sequence of this T cell receptor (beta chain) was determined in a study of T cells of healthy individuals. Using its own MiXCR run on the 5' RACE reads, TCRdb lists one record per CDR3 protein. The sample includes tens of thousands of distinct CDR3 sequences, 14% to 15% of them seen just once. Trimming shortened V by 8 bases and J by 9 bases, and 20 bases separated the two germline ends. CDR3 length: 15 residues. Germline V gene sequence: CDR1 SGHVS, CDR2 FNYEAQ. This clonotype was detected only a few times. This sequence joins TRBV7-6 and TRBJ1-6, with D hard to call. This sequence originates from a human donor in good health. The CDR3 loop reads CASDPTKGLGSPLHF. Here the CDR3 DNA reads TGTGCCAGCGATCCAACTAAGGGCTTGGGTTCACCCCTCCACTTT. Drawing the rest from reference TRBV7-6 and TRBJ1-6, the complete variable domain is GAGVSQSPRYKVTKRGQDVALRCDPISGHVSLYWYRQALGQGPEFLTYFNYEAQQDKSGLPNDRFSAERPEGSISTLTIQRTEQRDSAMYRCASDPTKGLGSPLHFGNGTRLTVT.